One and the same sample provided the 17 T cell receptor beta chains below, sequenced in a study of tissue T cells after allogeneic stem cell transplantation. This sample's time point: mouse harvest day 14 after allogeneic transplant. Mouse grafts combined 10^7 T-cell-depleted bone marrow cells with 10^6 splenic CD5+ T cells. Here immunoSEQ multiplex PCR was the method, and the copy in TCRdb shows in-frame clones only, minus some. The table shows over 2,500 clones, with around 49% occurring only once. Sequenced sample: gut tissue. These TCRs come from a female BALB/c mouse given C57BL/6 T cells with graft-versus-host disease after an allogeneic hematopoietic cell transplant.

With regard to this clone: Gene names and germline match the mouse. With the read ending 1 residue before the CDR3 end, the germline J gene is used to fill in that end. V and J are TRBV26 and TRBJ2-4; D is undetermined. The germline V gene encodes CDR1 KGHPV and CDR2 FQNQEV (reference sequence). The CDR3 is made up of 13 amino acids. V was trimmed by 2 bases and J by 4 bases, leaving 7 bases between them. The CDR3 DNA, read in part, is TGTGCCAGCAGTCTGAACCAGGAAAACACCTTGTAC. Protein sequence: CASSLNQENTLY. The full CDR3 protein is CASSLNQENTLYF.

On this clone itself: Any gene name here is a mouse gene name. The sequenced part of the CDR3 DNA is TGTGCCAGCAGTCGGGACAGGGACAACTCCGACTACACC. Its protein product is CASSRDRDNSDYT. The complete CDR3 protein is CASSRDRDNSDYTF. The chain joins TRBV26 to TRBJ1-2, with TRBD1 matching 9 bases. With the read ending 1 residue before the CDR3 end, the germline J gene is used to fill in that end. The CDR3 consists of 14 residues. Germline V gives CDR1 KGHPV, CDR2 FQNQEV (reference sequence). V was pared by 4 bases and J by 2 bases, with 2 bases of the junction left unmatched.

This clone has only a few counts. The germline and genes are mouse ones. The read ends 1 residue shy of where the CDR3 ends; the end is completed using the germline J gene. This chain links TRBV26 with TRBJ2-1, with unresolved D. This CDR3 is built from 15 residues. V lost 0 bases and J lost 0, with 6 bases in between. Germline CDR1 and CDR2: KGHPV and FQNQEV (reference sequence). CDR3 in amino acids: CASSLSSINYAEQFF. The covered CDR3 bases are TGTGCCAGCAGTCTGTCGTCAATTAACTATGCTGAGCAGTTC.

By frequency in the sample, this clone is large. Any gene name here is a mouse gene name. The read stops 1 residue short of the end of the CDR3; the missing end is completed from the germline J gene. The V gene is TRBV3, the J gene TRBJ2-7; 8 bases are a match to TRBD2. V lost 5 bases and J lost 0; bases outside the gene matches: 3. This CDR3 comprises 14 residues. Germline assignment: CDR1 SNHLY and CDR2 FYNGKV (reference sequence). The DNA read from the CDR3 is TGTGCCAGCAGCCGACTGGGGAGCTCCTATGAACAGTAC. It codes for CASSRLGSSYEQY. The full-length CDR3 reads as CASSRLGSSYEQYF.

A note on this clone: Genes and germline come from the mouse. The read ends 1 residue early relative to the CDR3; the germline J gene fills the gap. This rearrangement joins TRBV19 to TRBJ1-1; D may be TRBD1 (6 bases). CDR1 and CDR2 from the germline V gene are FNHDT and SITEND (reference sequence). V was clipped by 7 bases and J by 0 bases, with 10 bases between them. The CDR3 covers 13 residues. The CDR3 spells CASADRTNTEVFF. The part of the CDR3 DNA that was read is TGTGCCAGCGCGGACAGAACAAACACAGAAGTCTTC. Variable domain in full (rest from reference TRBV19 and TRBJ1-1): GGIITQTPKFLIGQEGQKLTLKCQQNFNHDTMYWYRQDSGKGLRLIYYSITENDLQKGDLSEGYDASREKKSSFSLTVTSAQKNEMAVFLCASADRTNTEVFFGKGTRLTVV.

This clone was recorded a few times. The listed genes are named as in mouse. The CDR3 is cut off 1 residue early in the read; its end comes from the germline J gene. The chain carries TRBV3 and TRBJ1-3, with a possible D match to TRBD1 (5 bases). Germline values: CDR1 SNHLY, CDR2 FYNGKV (reference sequence). V was shortened by 5 bases and J by 0 bases, with 8 bases between the two germline ends. The CDR3 length is 14 residues. The CDR3 bases that were read are TGTGCCAGCAGCAGGACACATTCTGGAAATACGCTCTAT. Protein product: CASSRTHSGNTLY. In full, the CDR3 is CASSRTHSGNTLYF.

With respect to this clone: The listed genes are named as in mouse. The read terminates 1 residue before the CDR3 end, so the remaining end is supplied by the germline J gene. V gene TRBV26 combines with J gene TRBJ2-4; no clear D gene. There are 14 residues in the CDR3. In germline, CDR1 is KGHPV, CDR2 FQNQEV (reference sequence). V was trimmed by 7 bases and J by 0 bases, leaving 11 bases between them. The part of the CDR3 DNA that was read is TGTGCCAGCACCCTGCCGGGTAGTCAAAACACCTTGTAC. Its translation is CASTLPGSQNTLY. The whole CDR3 sequence reads CASTLPGSQNTLYF.

About this clone: Each gene name is a mouse one. The CDR3 goes on 1 residue after the read ends, and that part is filled in from the germline J gene. The chain combines TRBV26 with TRBJ2-7, with TRBD1 matching 7 bases. Germline values: CDR1 KGHPV, CDR2 FQNQEV (reference sequence). V was pared by 6 bases and J by 2 bases, with 4 bases of the junction left unmatched. This CDR3 has 13 residues. The DNA read from the CDR3 is TGTGCCAGCAGCGCGGGACAGACCTATGAACAGTAC. Residues: CASSAGQTYEQY. In full, the CDR3 reads CASSAGQTYEQYF.

This clone has a handful of counts. Genes here carry mouse names. The read falls 1 residue short of the CDR3 end, and the missing part is taken from the germline J gene. This chain uses TRBV1 with TRBJ1-2; possible D gene TRBD1, 5 bases. Germline loops: CDR1 NSQYPW, CDR2 LRSPGD (reference sequence). V lost 3 bases and J lost 0, with 8 bases in between. This CDR3 comprises 14 residues. The CDR3 bases that were read are TGCACCTGCAGTGCCCGACAGACAAACTCCGACTACACC. It specifies CTCSARQTNSDYT. The whole CDR3 region reads CTCSARQTNSDYTF.

With regard to this clone: Any gene name here is a mouse gene name. CDR3 DNA (partial): TGTGCCAGCAGCTTAGGGCAGGGGAGGGGAGACACCCAGTAC. It specifies CASSLGQGRGDTQY. The complete CDR3 protein is CASSLGQGRGDTQYF. The chain recombines TRBV3 with TRBJ2-5; D might be TRBD1 (6 bases). The read ends 1 residue before the CDR3 terminus; that terminus is restored from the germline J gene. V was shortened by 1 base and J by 5 bases, with 13 bases between the two germline ends. This CDR3 has 15 amino acids. In germline, CDR1 is SNHLY, CDR2 FYNGKV (reference sequence). Together with reference TRBV3 and TRBJ2-5, the CDR3 gives the full variable domain: GPKVLQIPSHQIIDMGQMVTLNCDPVSNHLYFYWYKQILGQQMEFLVNFYNGKVMEKSKLFKDQFSVERPDGSYFTLKIQPTALEDSAVYFCASSLGQGRGDTQYFGPGTRLLVL.

This clone showed up just once. Genes and germline come from the mouse. The CDR3 loop reads CASSLEQYTEVFF. Partial CDR3 DNA: TGTGCAAGCAGCTTAGAACAGTACACAGAAGTCTTC. This sequence joins TRBV16 and TRBJ1-1; no reliable D call. The read comes to an end 1 residue before the CDR3 does, leaving the germline J gene to fill in the end. Trimming removed 0 bases from V and 3 bases from J, with 5 bases in between. The CDR3 is 13 amino acids. Germline CDR1 SGHSA, CDR2 FRNQAP.

On this clone: Germline and genes: mouse. The read gets to within 1 residue of the CDR3 end, and the germline J gene fills in the rest. The chain combines TRBV1 with TRBJ2-7; 10 bases match TRBD2. CDR1 NSQYPW and CDR2 LRSPGD come from the germline V gene (reference sequence). Germline trimming cut 5 bases from V and 8 bases from J; bases unmatched to any gene: 3. CDR3 length: 12 residues. The CDR3 DNA, read in part, is TGCACCTGCAGTCCACTGGGGGGGAAACAGTAC. This codes for CTCSPLGGKQY. The complete CDR3 reads CTCSPLGGKQYF.

Turning to this clone: The genes are named according to mouse. Coverage ceases 1 residue before the CDR3 finishes, and the germline J gene fills in the end. The J gene is TRBJ2-7, the V gene TRBV5; 8 nucleotides agree with TRBD2. The germline V gene encodes CDR1 LGHNA and CDR2 YNLKQL (reference sequence). The ends lost 5 bases at V and 1 base at J; junction bases unmatched: 4. The CDR3 runs to 14 residues. Partial CDR3 DNA: TGTGCCAGCAGCACCGACTGGGGATCCTATGAACAGTAC. It translates to CASSTDWGSYEQY. The whole CDR3 is CASSTDWGSYEQYF.

About this clone itself: Genes here carry mouse names. The sequenced fragment ends 1 residue before the CDR3 boundary, so the rest is inferred from the germline J gene. This chain uses TRBV23 with TRBJ1-1; TRBD1, the D gene given by the table, was not confirmed from the DNA. Germline values: CDR1 KGHTA, CDR2 FQNQQP. The CDR3 is made up of 15 amino acids. The part of the CDR3 DNA that was read is TGCTCCAGCAGCCGGGACAGGGGGCGAGGCACAGAAGTCTTC. It is translated as CSSSRDRGRGTEVF. The entire CDR3 is CSSSRDRGRGTEVFF. Full variable domain (remainder filled in from reference TRBV23 and TRBJ1-1): DAAVTQKPRYLIKMKGQEAEMKCIPEKGHTAVFWYQQKQSKELKFLIYFQNQQPLDQIDMVKERFSAVCPSSSLCSLGIRTCEAEDSALYLCSSSRDRGRGTEVFFGKGTRLTVV.

Concerning this clone: Genes here carry mouse names. The CDR3 loop is CASSLDGNTGQLYF. The sequenced part of the CDR3 DNA is TGTGCCAGCTCTCTCGATGGAAACACCGGGCAGCTCTAC. The chain links TRBV12-2 to TRBJ2-2, with unresolved D. The missing CDR3 end, 1 residue past where the read stops, is filled in from the germline J gene. Trimming pared 0 bases from V and 1 base from J, leaving 5 bases between. This CDR3 contains 14 residues. Germline values: CDR1 SGHLS, CDR2 HYDKME.

This clone has just a few counts. Genes and germline come from the mouse. The missing CDR3 end, 1 residue past where the read stops, is filled in from the germline J gene. This chain uses TRBV3 with TRBJ1-3, with D possibly being TRBD1 (6 bases). Trimming stripped 1 base from V and 1 base from J, with 11 bases between. This CDR3 contains 16 residues. Per the germline V gene, CDR1 is SNHLY and CDR2 is FYNGKV (reference sequence). CDR3 DNA, as far as it was read: TGTGCCAGCAGCTTAGGAGGCAGGGGATCTGGAAATACGCTCTAT. Its protein product is CASSLGGRGSGNTLY. In full, the CDR3 is CASSLGGRGSGNTLYF.

As regards this clone: Gene and germline names: mouse. Coverage ceases 1 residue before the CDR3 finishes, and the germline J gene fills in the end. This rearrangement joins TRBV15 to TRBJ1-1; a possible D gene is TRBD1 (6 bases). Germline loops: CDR1 SGHND, CDR2 FRSKSL. V was clipped by 5 bases and J by 4 bases, with 11 bases between them. The CDR3 consists of 13 residues. The sequenced CDR3 bases are TGTGCCAGCAGTCTGGGGGCGAGCACAGAAGTCTTC. Protein sequence: CASSLGASTEVF. The CDR3 in its entirety is CASSLGASTEVFF. The entire variable domain, with the rest obtained from reference TRBV15 and TRBJ1-1, is as follows: DAGVTQTPRHEVAEKGQTIILKCEPVSGHNDLFWYRQTKIQGLELLSYFRSKSLMEDGGAFKDRFKAEMLNSSFSTLKIQPTEPKDSAVYLCASSLGASTEVFFGKGTRLTVV.